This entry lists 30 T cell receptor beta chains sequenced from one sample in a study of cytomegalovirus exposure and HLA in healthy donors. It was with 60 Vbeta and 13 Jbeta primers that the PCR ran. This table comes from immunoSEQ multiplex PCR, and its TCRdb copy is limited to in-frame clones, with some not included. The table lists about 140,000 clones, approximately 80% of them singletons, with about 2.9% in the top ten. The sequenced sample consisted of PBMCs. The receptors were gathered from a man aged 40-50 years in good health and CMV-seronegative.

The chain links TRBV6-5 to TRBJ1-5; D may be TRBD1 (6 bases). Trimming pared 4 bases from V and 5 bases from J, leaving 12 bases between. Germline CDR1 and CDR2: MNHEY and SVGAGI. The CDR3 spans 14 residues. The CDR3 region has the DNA TGTGCCAGCAGTTCTTACAGGGTCGATCAGCCCCAGCATTTT. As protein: CASSSYRVDQPQHF.

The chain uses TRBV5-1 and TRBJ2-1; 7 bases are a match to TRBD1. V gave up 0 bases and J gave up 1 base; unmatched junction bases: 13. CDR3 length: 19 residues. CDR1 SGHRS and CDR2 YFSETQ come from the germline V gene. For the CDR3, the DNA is TGCGCCAGCAGCTTGGGCTCGAGGACAGGACGACCGTCCTACAATGAGCAGTTCTTC. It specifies CASSLGSRTGRPSYNEQFF.

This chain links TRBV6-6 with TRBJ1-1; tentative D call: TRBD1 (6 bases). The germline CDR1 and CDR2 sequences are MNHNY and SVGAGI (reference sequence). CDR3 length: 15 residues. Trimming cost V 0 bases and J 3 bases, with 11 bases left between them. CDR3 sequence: CASSYSGRGYTEAFF. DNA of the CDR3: TGTGCCAGCAGTTACTCTGGCAGGGGTTACACTGAAGCTTTCTTT.

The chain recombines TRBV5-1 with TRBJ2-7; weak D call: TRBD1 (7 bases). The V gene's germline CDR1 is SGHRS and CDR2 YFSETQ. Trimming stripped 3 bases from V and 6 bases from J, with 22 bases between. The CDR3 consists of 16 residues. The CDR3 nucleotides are TGCGCCAGCAGCTCTCCCATTTGGACAGGAGGGTTCGAGCAGTACTTC. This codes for CASSSPIWTGGFEQYF.

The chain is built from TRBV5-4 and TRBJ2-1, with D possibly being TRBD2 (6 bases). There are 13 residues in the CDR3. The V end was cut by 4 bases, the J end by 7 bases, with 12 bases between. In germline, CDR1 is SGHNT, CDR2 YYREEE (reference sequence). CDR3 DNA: TGTGCCAGCAGCCCGCCCGGGGGTAATGAGCAGTTCTTC. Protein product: CASSPPGGNEQFF.

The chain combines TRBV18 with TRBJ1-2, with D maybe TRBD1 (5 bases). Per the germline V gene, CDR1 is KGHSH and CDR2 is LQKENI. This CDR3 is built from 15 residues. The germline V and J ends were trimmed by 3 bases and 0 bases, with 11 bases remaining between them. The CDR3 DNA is TGTGCCAGCTCACCCGACAGCGACGCTAACTATGGCTACACCTTC. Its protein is CASSPDSDANYGYTF.

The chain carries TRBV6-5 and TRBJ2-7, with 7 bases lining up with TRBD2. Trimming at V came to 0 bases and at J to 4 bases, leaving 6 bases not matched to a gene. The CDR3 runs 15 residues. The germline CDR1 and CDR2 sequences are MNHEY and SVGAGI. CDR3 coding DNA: TGTGCCAGCAGTTACTCGGGAGGGCCCACGTACGAGCAGTACTTC. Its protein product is CASSYSGGPTYEQYF.

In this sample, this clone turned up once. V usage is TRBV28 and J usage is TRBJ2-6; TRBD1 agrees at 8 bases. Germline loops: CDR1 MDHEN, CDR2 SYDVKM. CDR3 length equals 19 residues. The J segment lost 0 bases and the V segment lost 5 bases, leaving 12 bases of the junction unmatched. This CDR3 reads CASSRPPGQVYSGANVLTF. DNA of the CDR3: TGTGCCAGCAGTCGTCCCCCGGGACAGGTTTACTCTGGGGCCAACGTCCTGACTTTC.

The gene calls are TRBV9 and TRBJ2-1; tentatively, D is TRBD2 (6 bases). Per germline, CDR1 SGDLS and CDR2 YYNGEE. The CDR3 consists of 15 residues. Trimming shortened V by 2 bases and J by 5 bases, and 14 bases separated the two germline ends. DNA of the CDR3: TGTGCCAGCAGCGTGGACGGGAGCGGTAACAATGAGCAGTTCTTC. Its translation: CASSVDGSGNNEQFF.

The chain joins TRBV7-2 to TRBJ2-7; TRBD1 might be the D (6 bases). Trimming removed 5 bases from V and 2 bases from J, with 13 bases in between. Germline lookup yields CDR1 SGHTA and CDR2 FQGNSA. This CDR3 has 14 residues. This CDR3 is CASSVIGTTYEQYF. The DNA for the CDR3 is TGTGCCAGCAGCGTAATCGGGACAACCTACGAGCAGTACTTC.

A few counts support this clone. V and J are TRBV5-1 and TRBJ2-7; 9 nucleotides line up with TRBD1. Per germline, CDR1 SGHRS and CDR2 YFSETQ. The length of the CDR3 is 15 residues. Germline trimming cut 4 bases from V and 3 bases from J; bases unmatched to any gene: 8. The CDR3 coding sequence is TGCGCCAGCAGCATTGGACAGGGGACGTTCTACGAGCAGTACTTC. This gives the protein CASSIGQGTFYEQYF.

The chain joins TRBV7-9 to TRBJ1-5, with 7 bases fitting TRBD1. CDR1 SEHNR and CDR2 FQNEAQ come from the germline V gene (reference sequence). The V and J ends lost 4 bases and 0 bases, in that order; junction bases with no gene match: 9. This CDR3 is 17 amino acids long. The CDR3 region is CASSYGTAAYSNQPQHF. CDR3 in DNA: TGTGCCAGCAGCTACGGGACAGCAGCTTATAGCAATCAGCCCCAGCATTTT.

The CDR3 sequence: CASNPGQGGLTGANVLTF. The CDR3 DNA sequence: TGTGCCAGCAACCCAGGACAGGGGGGACTGACCGGGGCCAACGTCCTGACTTTC. This rearrangement joins TRBV2 to TRBJ2-6; 10 positions match TRBD1. Germline loops: CDR1 SNHLY, CDR2 FYNNEI. This CDR3 is 18 amino acids long. After removal of 7 bases from V and 4 bases from J, the junction contained 13 bases not matched to a gene.

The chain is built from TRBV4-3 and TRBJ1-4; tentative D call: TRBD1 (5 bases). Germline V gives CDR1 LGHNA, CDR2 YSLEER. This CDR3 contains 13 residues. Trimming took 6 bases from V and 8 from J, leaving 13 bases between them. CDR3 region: CASRGAGLEKLFF. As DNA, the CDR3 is TGCGCCAGCAGAGGGGCAGGGTTGGAAAAACTGTTTTTT.

The CDR3 DNA reads as TGTGCCAGCAGTTACCGACAGGGAATGAACACTGAAGCTTTCTTT. Its translation: CASSYRQGMNTEAFF. The chain carries TRBV6-5 and TRBJ1-1; 7 bases map to TRBD1. Trimming at V came to 2 bases and at J to 0 bases, leaving 3 bases not matched to a gene. The CDR3 has 15 residues. CDR1 is MNHEY, CDR2 SVGAGI, per germline.

The CDR3 nucleotides read TGTGCCACCAGCAGGGGGGGCGGAGCGGGAGGGTACGAGCAGTACTTC. It codes for CATSRGGGAGGYEQYF. This sequence joins TRBV15 and TRBJ2-7, with 10 bases fitting TRBD2. The germline CDR1 and CDR2 sequences are LNHNV and YYDKDF (reference sequence). V lost 3 bases and J lost 4; bases outside the gene matches: 9. The CDR3 contains 16 residues.

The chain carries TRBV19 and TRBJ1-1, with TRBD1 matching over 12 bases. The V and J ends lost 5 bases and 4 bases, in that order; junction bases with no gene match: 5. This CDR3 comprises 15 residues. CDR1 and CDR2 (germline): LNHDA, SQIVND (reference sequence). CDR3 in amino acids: CASSPGQGAVTEAFF. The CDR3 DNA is TGTGCCAGTAGTCCGGGACAGGGGGCAGTCACTGAAGCTTTCTTT.

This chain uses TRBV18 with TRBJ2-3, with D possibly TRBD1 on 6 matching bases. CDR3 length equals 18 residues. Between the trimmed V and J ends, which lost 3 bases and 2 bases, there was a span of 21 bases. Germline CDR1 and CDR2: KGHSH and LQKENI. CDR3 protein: CASSPKYVPGHLTDTQYF. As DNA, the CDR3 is TGTGCCAGCTCACCCAAATACGTACCGGGACACCTCACAGATACGCAGTATTTT.

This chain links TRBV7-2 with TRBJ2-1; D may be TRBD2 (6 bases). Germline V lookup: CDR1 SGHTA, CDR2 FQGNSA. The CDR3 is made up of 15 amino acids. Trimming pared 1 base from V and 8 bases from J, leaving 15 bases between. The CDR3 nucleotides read TGTGCCAGCAGCTTAGGCCCAGCGGGTGGGTATGAGCAGTTCTTC. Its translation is CASSLGPAGGYEQFF.

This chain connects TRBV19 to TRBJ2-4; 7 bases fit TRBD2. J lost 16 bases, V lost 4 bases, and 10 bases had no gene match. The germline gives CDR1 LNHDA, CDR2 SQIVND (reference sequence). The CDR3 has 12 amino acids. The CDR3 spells CASSTSGGFRYF. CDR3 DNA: TGTGCCAGTAGTACTTCCGGGGGGTTTCGATACTTC. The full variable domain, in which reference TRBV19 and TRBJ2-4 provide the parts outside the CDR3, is DGGITQSPKYLFRKEGQNVTLSCEQNLNHDAMYWYRQDPGQGLRLIYYSQIVNDFQKGDIAEGYSVSREKKESFPLTVTSAQKNPTAFYLCASSTSGGFRYFGAGTRLSVL.

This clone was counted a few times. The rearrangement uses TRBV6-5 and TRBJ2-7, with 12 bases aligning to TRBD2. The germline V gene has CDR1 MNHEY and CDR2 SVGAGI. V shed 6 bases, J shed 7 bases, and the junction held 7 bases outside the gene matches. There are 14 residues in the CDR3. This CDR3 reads CASRRTSGIQEQYF. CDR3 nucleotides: TGTGCCAGCAGGCGGACTAGCGGGATTCAAGAGCAGTACTTC.

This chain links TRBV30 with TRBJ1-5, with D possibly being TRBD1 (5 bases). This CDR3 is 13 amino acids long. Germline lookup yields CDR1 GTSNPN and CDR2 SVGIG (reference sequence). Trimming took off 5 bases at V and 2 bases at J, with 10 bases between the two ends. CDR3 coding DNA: TGTGCCTGGCAGGGAGGTGGCAATCAGCCCCAGCATTTT. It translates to CAWQGGGNQPQHF.

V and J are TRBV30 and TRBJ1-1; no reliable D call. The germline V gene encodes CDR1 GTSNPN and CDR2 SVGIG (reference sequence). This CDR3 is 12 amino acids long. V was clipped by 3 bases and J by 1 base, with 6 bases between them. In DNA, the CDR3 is TGTGCCTGGAGACAGCCGAACACTGAAGCTTTCTTT. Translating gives CAWRQPNTEAFF.

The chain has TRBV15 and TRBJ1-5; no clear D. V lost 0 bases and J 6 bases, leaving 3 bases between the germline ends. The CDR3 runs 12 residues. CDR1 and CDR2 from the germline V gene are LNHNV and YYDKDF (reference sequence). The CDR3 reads CATSRDSQPQHF. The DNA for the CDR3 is TGTGCCACCAGCAGAGACAGTCAGCCCCAGCATTTT.

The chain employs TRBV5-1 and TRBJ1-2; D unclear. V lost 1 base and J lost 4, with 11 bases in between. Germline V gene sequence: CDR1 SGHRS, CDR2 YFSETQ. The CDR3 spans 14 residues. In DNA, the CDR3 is TGCGCCAGCAGCTTGTCGGGTCCCAGCTATGGCTACACCTTC. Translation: CASSLSGPSYGYTF. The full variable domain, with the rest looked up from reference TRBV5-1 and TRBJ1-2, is KAGVTQTPRYLIKTRGQQVTLSCSPISGHRSVSWYQQTPGQGLQFLFEYFSETQRNKGNFPGRFSGRQFSNSRSEMNVSTLELGDSALYLCASSLSGPSYGYTFGSGTRLTVV.

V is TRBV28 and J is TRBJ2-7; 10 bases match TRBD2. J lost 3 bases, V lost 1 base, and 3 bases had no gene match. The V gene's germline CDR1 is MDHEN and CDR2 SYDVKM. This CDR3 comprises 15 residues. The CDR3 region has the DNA TGTGCCAGCAGTTTATTGAGCGGGAGGGGCTACGAGCAGTACTTC. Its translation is CASSLLSGRGYEQYF.

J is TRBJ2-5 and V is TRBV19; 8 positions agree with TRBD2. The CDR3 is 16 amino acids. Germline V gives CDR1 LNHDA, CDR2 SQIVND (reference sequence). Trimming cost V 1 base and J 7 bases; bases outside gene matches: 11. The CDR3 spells CASSIAGGLLLGTQYF. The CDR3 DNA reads TGTGCCAGTAGTATAGCGGGGGGGCTCCTGCTAGGGACCCAGTACTTC.

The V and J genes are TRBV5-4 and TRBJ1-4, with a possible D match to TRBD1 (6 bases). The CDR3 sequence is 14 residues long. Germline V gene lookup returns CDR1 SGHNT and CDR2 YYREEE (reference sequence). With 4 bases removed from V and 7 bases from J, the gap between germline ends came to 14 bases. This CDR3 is CASSQGQVGEKLFF. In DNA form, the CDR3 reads TGTGCCAGCAGCCAGGGACAAGTGGGTGAAAAACTGTTTTTT.

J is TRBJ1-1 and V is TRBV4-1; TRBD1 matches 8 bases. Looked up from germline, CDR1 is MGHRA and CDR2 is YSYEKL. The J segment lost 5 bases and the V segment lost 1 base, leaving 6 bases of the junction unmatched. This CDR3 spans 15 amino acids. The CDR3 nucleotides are TGCGCCAGCAGCCAAGCGGACAGGGAATTTACTGAAGCTTTCTTT. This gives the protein CASSQADREFTEAFF.

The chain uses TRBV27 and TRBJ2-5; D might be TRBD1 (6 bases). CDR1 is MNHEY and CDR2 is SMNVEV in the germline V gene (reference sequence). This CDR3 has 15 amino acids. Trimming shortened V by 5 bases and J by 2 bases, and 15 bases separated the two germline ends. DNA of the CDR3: TGTGCCAGCAGTCCGTGGGACATCTATCAAGAGACCCAGTACTTC. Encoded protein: CASSPWDIYQETQYF.